This T cell receptor beta chain appears in the sequencing data of a study of shared clonotypes between healthy human individuals. The protocol was immunoSEQ multiplex PCR, while the TCRdb copy is restricted to in-frame clones and leaves out a portion. The sample lists roughly 1 million clones, about 75% seen once, with about 1.5% in the top ten. This clonotype originated in a man younger than 35 in good health. The sequenced material came from memory CD4+ T cells sorted from blood. Subset denoted: CD45RA-negative fraction.

The DNA for the CDR3 is TGTGCCAGCAGCCCCAACACAGTGAACACTGAAGCTTTCTTT. Translating it yields CASSPNTVNTEAFF. The J gene is TRBJ1-1, the V gene TRBV2; no clear D. V lost 6 bases and J lost 0, with 11 bases in between. This CDR3 is 14 amino acids long. Germline V lookup: CDR1 SNHLY, CDR2 FYNNEI.